This T cell receptor (beta chain) was recorded in a study of blood T cell repertoires in COVID-19. Study-wide background: Whether acute or convalescent, the COVID-19 samples came from the United States, Italy and Spain. PBMCs, B-cell-depleted T cells, or T cells were the source of the cDNA or gDNA that made up the material.

Under the authors' procedure: Scientists estimated how many nucleated cells there were by amplifying reference gene primers. Data came from immunoSEQ multiplex PCR; TCRdb stores just in-frame clones and leaves some out. V, J and clone size derive from that table, while D and trimming were established from the DNA sequence. Here the sample spans under 250,000 clones, approximately 83% being singletons. Trimming took 10 bases from V and 5 from J, leaving 14 bases between them. Germline CDR1 SGHNT, CDR2 YENEEA. CDR3 size: 12 residues. The chain combines TRBV11-3 with TRBJ1-1; D remains unclear. This sequence was found in a woman aged 40 to 55 with active or convalescent COVID-19. Material for sequencing was peripheral blood. In DNA form, the CDR3 reads TGTGCCACCGAGGGATTGGGGACTGAAGCTTTCTTT. Translated, it gives CATEGLGTEAFF.